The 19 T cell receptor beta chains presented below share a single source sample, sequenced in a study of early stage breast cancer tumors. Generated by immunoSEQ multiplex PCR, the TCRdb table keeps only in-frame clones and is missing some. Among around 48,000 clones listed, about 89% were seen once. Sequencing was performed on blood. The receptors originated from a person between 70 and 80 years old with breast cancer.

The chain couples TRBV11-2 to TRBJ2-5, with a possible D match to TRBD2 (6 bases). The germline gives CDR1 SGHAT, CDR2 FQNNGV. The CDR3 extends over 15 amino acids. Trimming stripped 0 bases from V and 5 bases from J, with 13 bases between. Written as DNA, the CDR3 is TGTGCCAGCAGCTTAGAGGCTAGGAGGGCGGAGACCCAGTACTTC. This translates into CASSLEARRAETQYF.

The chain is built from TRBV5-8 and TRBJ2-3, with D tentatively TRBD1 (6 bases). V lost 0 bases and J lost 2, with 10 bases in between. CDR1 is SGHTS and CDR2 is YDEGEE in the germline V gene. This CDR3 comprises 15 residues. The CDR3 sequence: CASSLAGDITDTQYF. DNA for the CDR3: TGTGCCAGCAGCTTGGCAGGGGACATCACAGATACGCAGTATTTT. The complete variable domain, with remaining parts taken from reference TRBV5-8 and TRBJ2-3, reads EAGVTQSPTHLIKTRGQQATLRCSPISGHTSVYWYQQALGLGLQFLLWYDEGEERNRGNFPPRFSGRQFPNYSSELNVNALELEDSALYLCASSLAGDITDTQYFGPGTRLTVL.

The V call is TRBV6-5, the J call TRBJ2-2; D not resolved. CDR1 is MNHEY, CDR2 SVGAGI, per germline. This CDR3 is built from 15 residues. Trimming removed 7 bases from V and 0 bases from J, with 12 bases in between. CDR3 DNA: TGTGCCAGCACCTCGTCGAGCTCGAACACCGGGGAGCTGTTTTTT. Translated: CASTSSSSNTGELFF.

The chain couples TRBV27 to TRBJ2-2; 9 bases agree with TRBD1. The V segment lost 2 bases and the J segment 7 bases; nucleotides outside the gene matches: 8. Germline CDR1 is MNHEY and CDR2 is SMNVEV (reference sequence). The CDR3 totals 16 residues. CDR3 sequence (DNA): TGTGCCAGCAGTTTAGGACAGGGGAGTCGGCGCGGGGAGCTGTTTTTT. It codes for CASSLGQGSRRGELFF.

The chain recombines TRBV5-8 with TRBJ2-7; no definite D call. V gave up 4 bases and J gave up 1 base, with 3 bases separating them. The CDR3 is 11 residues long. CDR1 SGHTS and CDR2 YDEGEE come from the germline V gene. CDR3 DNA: TGTGCCAGCAGCCCATCCTACGAGCAGTACTTC. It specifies CASSPSYEQYF.

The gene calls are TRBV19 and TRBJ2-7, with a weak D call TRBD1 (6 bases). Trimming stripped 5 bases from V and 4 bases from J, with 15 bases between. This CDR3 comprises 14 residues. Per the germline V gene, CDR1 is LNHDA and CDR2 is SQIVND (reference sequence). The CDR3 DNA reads TGTGCCAGTAGTCTCGGGACACAGGGTTACGAGCAGTACTTC. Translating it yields CASSLGTQGYEQYF.

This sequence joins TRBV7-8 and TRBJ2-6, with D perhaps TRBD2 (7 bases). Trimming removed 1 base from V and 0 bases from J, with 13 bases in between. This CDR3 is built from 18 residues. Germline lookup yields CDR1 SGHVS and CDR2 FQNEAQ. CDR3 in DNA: TGTGCCAGCAGCTTAGAACGGGGGGCCTACTCTGGGGCCAACGTCCTGACTTTC. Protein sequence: CASSLERGAYSGANVLTF.

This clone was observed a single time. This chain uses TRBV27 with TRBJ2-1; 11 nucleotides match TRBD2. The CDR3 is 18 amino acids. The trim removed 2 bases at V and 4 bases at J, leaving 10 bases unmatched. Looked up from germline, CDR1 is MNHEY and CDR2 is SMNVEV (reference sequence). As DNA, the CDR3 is TGTGCCAGCAGTTTACCCCAGCCCACTAGCGGGGGTTACAATGAGCAGTTCTTC. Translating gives CASSLPQPTSGGYNEQFF.

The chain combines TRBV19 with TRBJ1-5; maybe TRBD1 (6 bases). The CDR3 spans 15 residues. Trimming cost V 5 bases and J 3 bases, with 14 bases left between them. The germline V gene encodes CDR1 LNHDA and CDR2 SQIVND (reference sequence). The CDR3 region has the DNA TGTGCCAGTAGTTTCAACAGGGTTCCCAATCAGCCCCAGCATTTT. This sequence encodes CASSFNRVPNQPQHF.

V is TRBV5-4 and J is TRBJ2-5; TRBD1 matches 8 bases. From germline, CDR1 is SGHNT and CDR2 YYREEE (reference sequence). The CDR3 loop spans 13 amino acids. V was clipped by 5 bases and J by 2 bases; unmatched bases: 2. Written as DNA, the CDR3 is TGTGCCAGCAGTAGACAGGGGCAAGAGACCCAGTACTTC. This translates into CASSRQGQETQYF.

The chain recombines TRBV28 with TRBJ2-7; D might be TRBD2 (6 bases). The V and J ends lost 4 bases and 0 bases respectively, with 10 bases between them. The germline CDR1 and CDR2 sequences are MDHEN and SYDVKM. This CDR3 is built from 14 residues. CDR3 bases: TGTGCCAGCAGTTCGGGGGACTTCTCCTACGAGCAGTACTTC. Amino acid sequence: CASSSGDFSYEQYF.

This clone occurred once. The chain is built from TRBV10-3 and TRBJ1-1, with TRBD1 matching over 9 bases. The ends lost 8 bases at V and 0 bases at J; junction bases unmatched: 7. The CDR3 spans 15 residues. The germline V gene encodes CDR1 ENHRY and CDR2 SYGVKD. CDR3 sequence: CAIDPGQGMNTEAFF. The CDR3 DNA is TGTGCCATCGATCCGGGACAGGGTATGAACACTGAAGCTTTCTTT.

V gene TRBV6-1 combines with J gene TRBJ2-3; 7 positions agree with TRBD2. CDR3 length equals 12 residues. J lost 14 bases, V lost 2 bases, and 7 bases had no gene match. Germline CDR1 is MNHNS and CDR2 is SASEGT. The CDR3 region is CASSERARGGYF. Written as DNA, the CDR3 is TGTGCCAGCAGTGAAAGGGCACGCGGGGGGTATTTT.

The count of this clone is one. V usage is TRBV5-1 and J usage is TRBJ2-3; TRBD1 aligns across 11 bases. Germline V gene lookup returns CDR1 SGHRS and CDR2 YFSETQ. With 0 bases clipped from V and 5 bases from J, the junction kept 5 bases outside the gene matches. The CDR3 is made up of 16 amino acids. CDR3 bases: TGCGCCAGCAGCTTGGGGGTCGGGACAGGGGGAGATACGCAGTATTTT. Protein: CASSLGVGTGGDTQYF.

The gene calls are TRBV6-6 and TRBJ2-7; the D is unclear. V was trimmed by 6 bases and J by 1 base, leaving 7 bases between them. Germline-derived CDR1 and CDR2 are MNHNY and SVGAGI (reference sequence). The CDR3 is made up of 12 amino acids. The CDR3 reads CASSLRSYEQYF. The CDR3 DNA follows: TGTGCCAGCAGCCTCCGTTCCTACGAGCAGTACTTC.

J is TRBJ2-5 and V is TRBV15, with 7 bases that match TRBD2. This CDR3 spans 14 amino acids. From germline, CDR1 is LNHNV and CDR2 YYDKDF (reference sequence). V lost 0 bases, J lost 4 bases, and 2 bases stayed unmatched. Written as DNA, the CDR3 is TGTGCCACCAGCAGAGATCCGGGGGGAGAGACCCAGTACTTC. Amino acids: CATSRDPGGETQYF.

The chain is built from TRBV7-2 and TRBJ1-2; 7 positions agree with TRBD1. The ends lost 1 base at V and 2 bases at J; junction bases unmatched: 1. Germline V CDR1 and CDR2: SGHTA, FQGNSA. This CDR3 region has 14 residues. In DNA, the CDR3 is TGTGCCAGCAGCTTAGGGACAGGAAACTATGGCTACACCTTC. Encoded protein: CASSLGTGNYGYTF.

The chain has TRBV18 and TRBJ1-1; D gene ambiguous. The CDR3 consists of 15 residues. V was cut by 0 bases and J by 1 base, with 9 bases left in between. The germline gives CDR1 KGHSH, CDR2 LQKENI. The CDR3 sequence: CASSPPAVSNTEAFF. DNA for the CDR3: TGTGCCAGCTCACCACCGGCCGTCTCGAACACTGAAGCTTTCTTT. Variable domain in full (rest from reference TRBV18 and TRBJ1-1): NAGVMQNPRHLVRRRGQEARLRCSPMKGHSHVYWYRQLPEEGLKFMVYLQKENIIDESGMPKERFSAEFPKEGPSILRIQQVVRGDSAAYFCASSPPAVSNTEAFFGQGTRLTVV.

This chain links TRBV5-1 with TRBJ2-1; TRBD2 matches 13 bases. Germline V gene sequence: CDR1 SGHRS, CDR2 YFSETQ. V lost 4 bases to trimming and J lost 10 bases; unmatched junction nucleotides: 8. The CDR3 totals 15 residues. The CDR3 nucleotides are TGCGCCAGCAGCCTGGGACTAGCGGGGATTACGGAGCAGTTCTTC. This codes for CASSLGLAGITEQFF.